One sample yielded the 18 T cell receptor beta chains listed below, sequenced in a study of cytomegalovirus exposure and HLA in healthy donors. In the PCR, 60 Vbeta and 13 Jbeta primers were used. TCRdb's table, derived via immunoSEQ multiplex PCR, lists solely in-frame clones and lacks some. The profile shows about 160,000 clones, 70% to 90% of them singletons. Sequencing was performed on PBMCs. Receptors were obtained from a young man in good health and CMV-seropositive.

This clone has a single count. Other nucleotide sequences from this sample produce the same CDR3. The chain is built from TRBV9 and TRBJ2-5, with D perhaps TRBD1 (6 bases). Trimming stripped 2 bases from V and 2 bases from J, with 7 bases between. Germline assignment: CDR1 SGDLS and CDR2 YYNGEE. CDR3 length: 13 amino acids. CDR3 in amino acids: CASSVDRQETQYF. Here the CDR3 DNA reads TGTGCCAGCAGCGTTGACAGGCAAGAGACCCAGTACTTC.

CDR3 nucleotide sequence: TGTGCCAGCAGTGAGGGACAGGGTAATTGGAATGAGCAGTTCTTC. This codes for CASSEGQGNWNEQFF. The chain uses TRBV2 and TRBJ2-1; 9 nucleotides agree with TRBD1. After removal of 3 bases from V and 7 bases from J, the junction contained 7 bases not matched to a gene. CDR3 length: 15 residues. The germline CDR1 and CDR2 sequences are SNHLY and FYNNEI.

CDR3 amino acids: CASSQSPGQPDEQYF. The CDR3 DNA is TGCGCCAGCAGCCAATCTCCGGGACAGCCCGACGAGCAGTACTTC. The chain employs TRBV4-3 and TRBJ2-7; 7 bases match TRBD1. Germline CDR1 and CDR2: LGHNA and YSLEER. The CDR3 contains 15 residues. Unmatched junction bases numbered 9, after V lost 2 bases and J lost 5 bases.

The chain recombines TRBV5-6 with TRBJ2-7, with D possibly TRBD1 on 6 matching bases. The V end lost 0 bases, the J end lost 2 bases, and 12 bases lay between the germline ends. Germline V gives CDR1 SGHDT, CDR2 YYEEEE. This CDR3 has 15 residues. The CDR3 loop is CASSLGRGSPYEQYF. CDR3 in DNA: TGTGCCAGCAGCTTGGGTAGGGGGTCGCCCTACGAGCAGTACTTC.

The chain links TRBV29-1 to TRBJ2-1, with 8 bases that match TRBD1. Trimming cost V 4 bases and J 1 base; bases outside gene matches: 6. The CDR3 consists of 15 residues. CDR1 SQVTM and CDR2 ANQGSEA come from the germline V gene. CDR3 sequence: CSVAGGIWSYNEQFF. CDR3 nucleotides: TGCAGCGTTGCAGGGGGCATCTGGTCCTACAATGAGCAGTTCTTC.

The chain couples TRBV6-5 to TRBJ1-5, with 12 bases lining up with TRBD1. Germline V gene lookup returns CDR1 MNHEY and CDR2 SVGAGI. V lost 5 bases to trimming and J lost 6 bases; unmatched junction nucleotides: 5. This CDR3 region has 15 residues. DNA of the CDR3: TGTGCCAGCAGTGCCGGGACAGGGGGCTTTCAGCCCCAGCATTTT. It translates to CASSAGTGGFQPQHF.

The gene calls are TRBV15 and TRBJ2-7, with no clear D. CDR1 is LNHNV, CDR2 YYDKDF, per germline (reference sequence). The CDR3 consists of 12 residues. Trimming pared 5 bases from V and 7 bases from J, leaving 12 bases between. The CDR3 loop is CATSPVFREQYF. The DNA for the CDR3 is TGTGCCACCAGCCCGGTATTTCGGGAGCAGTACTTC.

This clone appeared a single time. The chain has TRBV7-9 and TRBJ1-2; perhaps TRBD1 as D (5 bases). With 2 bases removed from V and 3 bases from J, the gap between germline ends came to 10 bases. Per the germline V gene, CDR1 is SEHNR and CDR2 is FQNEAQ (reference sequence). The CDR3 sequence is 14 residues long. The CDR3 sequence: CASSLRQGDYGYTF. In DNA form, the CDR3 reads TGTGCCAGCAGCTTACGGCAGGGCGACTATGGCTACACCTTC. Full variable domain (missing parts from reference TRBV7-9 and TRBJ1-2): DTGVSQNPRHKITKRGQNVTFRCDPISEHNRLYWYRQTLGQGPEFLTYFQNEAQLEKSRLLSDRFSAERPKGSFSTLEIQRTEQGDSAMYLCASSLRQGDYGYTFGSGTRLTVV.

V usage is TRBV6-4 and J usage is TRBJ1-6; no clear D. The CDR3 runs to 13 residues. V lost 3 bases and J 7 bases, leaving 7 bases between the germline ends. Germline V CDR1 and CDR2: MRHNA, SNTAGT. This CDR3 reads CASSESSNSPLHF. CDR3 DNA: TGTGCCAGCAGTGAGTCTTCCAATTCACCCCTCCACTTT.

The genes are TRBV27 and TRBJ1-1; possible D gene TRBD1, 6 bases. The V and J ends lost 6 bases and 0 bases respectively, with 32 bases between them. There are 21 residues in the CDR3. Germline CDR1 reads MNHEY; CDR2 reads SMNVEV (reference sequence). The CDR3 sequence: CASSSLRGASSKTRMNTEAFF. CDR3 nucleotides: TGTGCCAGCAGCTCCCTCCGGGGGGCAAGTAGCAAAACCCGAATGAACACTGAAGCTTTCTTT.

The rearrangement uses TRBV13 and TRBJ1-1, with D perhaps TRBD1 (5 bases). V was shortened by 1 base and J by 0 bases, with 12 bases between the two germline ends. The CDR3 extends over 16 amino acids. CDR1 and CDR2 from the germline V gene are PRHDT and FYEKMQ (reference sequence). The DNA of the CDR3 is TGTGCCAGCAGCTTAGAGTTGGGGCTCATGAACACTGAAGCTTTCTTT. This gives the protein CASSLELGLMNTEAFF.

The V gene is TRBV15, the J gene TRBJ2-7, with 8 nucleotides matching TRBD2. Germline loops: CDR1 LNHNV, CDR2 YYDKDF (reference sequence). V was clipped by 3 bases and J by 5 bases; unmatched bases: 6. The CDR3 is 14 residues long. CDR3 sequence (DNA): TGTGCCACCAGCAGCGGGGGGGCCGCCCACGAGCAGTACTTC. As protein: CATSSGGAAHEQYF.

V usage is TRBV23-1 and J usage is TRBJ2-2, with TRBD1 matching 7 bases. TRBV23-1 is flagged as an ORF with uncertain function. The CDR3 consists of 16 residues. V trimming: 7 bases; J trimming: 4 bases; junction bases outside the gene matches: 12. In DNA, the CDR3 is TGCGCCAGCAACTTTGGAGGACAGGACTGCACCGGGGAGCTGTTTTTT. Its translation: CASNFGGQDCTGELFF.

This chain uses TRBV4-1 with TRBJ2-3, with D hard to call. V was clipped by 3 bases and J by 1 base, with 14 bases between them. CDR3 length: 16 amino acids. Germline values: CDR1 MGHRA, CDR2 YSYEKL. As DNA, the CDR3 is TGCGCCAGCAGCCAGGCTGCGCCCCGGGGCACAGATACGCAGTATTTT. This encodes CASSQAAPRGTDTQYF.

CDR3 amino acids: CASRGREIDEKLFF. CDR3 DNA: TGTGCCAGCCGCGGCCGGGAAATTGATGAAAAACTGTTTTTT. V and J are TRBV6-5 and TRBJ1-4; D unresolved. This CDR3 has 14 residues. CDR1 is MNHEY and CDR2 is SVGAGI in the germline V gene. V shed 8 bases and J shed 6 bases, with 16 bases lying between them.

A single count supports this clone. The CDR3 DNA is TGCGCCAGCAGCTTGGGTCTAGCGGGGGGCCCGGGCCAAGAGACCCAGTACTTC. Translation gives CASSLGLAGGPGQETQYF. The V and J genes are TRBV5-1 and TRBJ2-5; TRBD2 agrees at 11 bases. This CDR3 is 18 amino acids long. Looked up from germline, CDR1 is SGHRS and CDR2 is YFSETQ. V lost 0 bases, J lost 1 base, and 8 bases stayed unmatched.

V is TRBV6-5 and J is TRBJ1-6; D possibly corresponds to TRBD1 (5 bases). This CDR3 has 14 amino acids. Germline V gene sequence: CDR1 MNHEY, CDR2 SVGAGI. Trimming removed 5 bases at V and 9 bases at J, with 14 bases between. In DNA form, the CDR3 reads TGTGCCAGCAGTCAACTGCAGGGCGCTTCACCCCTCCACTTT. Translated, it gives CASSQLQGASPLHF.

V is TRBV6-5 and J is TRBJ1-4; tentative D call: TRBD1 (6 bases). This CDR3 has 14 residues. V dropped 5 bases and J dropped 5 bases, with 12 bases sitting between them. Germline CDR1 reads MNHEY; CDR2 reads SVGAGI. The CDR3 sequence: CASSNDRRNEKLFF. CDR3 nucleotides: TGTGCCAGCAGTAACGACAGGAGAAATGAAAAACTGTTTTTT.